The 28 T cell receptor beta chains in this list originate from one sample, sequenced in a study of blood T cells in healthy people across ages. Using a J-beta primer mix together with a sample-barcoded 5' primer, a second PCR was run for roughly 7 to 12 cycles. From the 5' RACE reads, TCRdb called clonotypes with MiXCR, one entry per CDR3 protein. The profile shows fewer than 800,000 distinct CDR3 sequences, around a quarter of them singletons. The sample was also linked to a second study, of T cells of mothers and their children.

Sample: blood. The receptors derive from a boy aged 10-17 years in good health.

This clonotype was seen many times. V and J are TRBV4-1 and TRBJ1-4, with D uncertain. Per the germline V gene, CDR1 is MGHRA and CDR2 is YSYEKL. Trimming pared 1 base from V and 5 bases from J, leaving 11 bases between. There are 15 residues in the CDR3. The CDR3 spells CASSQGDRDNEKLFF. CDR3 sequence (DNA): TGCGCCAGCAGCCAAGGCGACCGAGACAATGAAAAACTGTTTTTT.

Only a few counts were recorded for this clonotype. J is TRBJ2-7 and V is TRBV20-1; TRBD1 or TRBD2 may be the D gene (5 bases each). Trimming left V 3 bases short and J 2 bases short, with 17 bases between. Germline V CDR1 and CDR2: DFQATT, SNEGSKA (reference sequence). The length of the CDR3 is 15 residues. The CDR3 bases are TGCAGTGCTAGGGGGACCGAAACCCAAACCTACGAGCAGTACTTC. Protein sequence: CSARGTETQTYEQYF.

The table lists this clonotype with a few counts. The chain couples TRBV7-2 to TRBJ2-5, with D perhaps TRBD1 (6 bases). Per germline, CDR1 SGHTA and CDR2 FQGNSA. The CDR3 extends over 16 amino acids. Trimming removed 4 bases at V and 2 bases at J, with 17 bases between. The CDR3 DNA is TGTGCCAGCAGCTCCAGTGGGGGAAGGGGGCAAGAGACCCAGTACTTC. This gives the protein CASSSSGGRGQETQYF.

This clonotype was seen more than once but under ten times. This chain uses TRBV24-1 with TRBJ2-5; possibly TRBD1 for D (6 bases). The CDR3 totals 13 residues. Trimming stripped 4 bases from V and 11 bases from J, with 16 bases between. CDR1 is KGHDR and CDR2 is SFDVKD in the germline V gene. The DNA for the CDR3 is TGTGCCACCAGTGACCCAGGACAGTTGGGGCAGTACTTC. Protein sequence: CATSDPGQLGQYF.

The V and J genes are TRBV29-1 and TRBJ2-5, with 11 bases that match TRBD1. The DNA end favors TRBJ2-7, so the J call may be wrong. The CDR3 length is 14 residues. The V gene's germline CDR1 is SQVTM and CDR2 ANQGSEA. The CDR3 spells CSVAKTGQGDEQYF. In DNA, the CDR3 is TGCAGCGTTGCAAAAACGGGACAGGGGGACGAGCAGTACTTC.

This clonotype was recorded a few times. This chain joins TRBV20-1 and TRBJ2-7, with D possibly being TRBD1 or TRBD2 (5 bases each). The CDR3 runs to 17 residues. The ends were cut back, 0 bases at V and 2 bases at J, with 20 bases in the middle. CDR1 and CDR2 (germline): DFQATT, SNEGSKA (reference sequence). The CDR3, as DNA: TGCAGTGCTAGAGATCCTTTAAGGCAGGGACCAGCCTACGAGCAGTACTTC. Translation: CSARDPLRQGPAYEQYF.

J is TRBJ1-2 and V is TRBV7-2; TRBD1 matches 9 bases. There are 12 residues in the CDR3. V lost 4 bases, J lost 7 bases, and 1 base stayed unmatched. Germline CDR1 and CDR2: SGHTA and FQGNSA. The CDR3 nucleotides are TGTGCCAGCAGCTACAGGGGGCCTGGCTACACCTTC. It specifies CASSYRGPGYTF.

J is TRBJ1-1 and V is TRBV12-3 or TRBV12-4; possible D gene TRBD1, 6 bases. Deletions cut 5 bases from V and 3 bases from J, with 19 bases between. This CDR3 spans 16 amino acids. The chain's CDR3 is CASSPPQSRGYTEAFF. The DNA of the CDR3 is TGTGCCAGCAGTCCCCCCCAGTCCAGGGGCTACACTGAAGCTTTCTTT.

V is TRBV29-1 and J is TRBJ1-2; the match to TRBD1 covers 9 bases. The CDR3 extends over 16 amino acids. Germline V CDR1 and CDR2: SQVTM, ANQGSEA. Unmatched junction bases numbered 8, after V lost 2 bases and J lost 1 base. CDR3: CSVEIWGTGNNYGYTF. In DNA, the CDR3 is TGCAGCGTTGAAATTTGGGGGACAGGGAATAACTATGGCTACACCTTC.

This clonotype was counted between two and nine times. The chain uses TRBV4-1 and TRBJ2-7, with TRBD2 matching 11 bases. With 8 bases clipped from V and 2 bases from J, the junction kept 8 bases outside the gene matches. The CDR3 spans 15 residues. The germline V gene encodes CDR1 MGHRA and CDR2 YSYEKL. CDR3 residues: CASAPGLADTYEQYF. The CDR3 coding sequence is TGCGCCAGCGCCCCGGGACTAGCGGATACCTACGAGCAGTACTTC.

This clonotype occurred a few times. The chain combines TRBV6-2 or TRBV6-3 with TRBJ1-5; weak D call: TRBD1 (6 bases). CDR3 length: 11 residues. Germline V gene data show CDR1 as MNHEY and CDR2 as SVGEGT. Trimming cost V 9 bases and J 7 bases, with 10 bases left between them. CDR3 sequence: CASGDNQPQHF. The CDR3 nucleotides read TGTGCCAGTGGGGACAACCAGCCCCAGCATTTT.

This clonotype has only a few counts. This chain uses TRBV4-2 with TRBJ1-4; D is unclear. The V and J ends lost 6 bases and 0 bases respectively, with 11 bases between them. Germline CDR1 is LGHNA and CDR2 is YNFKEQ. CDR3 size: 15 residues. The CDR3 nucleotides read TGTGCCAGCAGTCTGCAGAGTGCAACTAATGAAAAACTGTTTTTT. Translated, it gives CASSLQSATNEKLFF.

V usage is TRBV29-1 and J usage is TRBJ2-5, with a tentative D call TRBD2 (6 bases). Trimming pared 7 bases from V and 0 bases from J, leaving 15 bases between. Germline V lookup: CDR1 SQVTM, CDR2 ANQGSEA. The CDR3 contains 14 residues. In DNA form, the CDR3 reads TGCAGCGCGCTTCCGCGCGGGGACCAAGAGACCCAGTACTTC. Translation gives CSALPRGDQETQYF.

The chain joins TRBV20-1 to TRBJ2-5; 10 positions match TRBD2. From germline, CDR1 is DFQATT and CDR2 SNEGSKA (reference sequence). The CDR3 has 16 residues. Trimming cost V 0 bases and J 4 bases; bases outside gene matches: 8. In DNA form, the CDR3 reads TGCAGTGCTAGAGATGGGCTAGCGGGAGTTTTAGAGACCCAGTACTTC. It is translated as CSARDGLAGVLETQYF.

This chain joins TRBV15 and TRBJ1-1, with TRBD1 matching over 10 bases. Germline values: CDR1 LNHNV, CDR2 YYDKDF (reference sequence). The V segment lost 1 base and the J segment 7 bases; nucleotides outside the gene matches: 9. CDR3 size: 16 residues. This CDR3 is CATSRVFGQGEVEAFF. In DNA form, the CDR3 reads TGTGCCACCAGCAGAGTATTCGGACAGGGGGAAGTTGAAGCTTTCTTT.

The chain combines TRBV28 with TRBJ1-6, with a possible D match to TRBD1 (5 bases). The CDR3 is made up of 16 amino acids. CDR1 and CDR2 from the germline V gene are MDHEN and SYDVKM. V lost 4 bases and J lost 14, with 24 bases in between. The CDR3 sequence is CASSSSRANIRFTLHF. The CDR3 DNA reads TGTGCCAGCAGTTCATCCAGGGCCAACATTCGTTTCACCCTCCACTTT.

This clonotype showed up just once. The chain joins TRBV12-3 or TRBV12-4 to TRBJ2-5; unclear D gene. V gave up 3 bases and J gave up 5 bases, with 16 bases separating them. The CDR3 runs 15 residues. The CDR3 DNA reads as TGTGCCAGCAGTTTCAGGCCCCTCAACTGGGAGACCCAGTACTTC. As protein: CASSFRPLNWETQYF.

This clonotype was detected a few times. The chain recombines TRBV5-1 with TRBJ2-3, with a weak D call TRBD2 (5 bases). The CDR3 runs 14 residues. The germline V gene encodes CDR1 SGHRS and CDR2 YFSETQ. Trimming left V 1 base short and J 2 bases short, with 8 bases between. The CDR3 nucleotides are TGCGCCAGCAGCTTGTCAGACTACACAGATACGCAGTATTTT. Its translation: CASSLSDYTDTQYF. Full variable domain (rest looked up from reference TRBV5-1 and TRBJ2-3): KAGVTQTPRYLIKTRGQQVTLSCSPISGHRSVSWYQQTPGQGLQFLFEYFSETQRNKGNFPGRFSGRQFSNSRSEMNVSTLELGDSALYLCASSLSDYTDTQYFGPGTRLTVL.

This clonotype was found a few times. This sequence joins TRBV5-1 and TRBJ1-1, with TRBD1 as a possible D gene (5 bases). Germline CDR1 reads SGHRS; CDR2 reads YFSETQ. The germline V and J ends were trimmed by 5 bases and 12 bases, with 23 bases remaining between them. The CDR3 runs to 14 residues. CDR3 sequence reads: CASRRDLGKIDTFF. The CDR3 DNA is TGCGCCAGCAGACGGGACCTGGGGAAAATTGATACTTTCTTT.

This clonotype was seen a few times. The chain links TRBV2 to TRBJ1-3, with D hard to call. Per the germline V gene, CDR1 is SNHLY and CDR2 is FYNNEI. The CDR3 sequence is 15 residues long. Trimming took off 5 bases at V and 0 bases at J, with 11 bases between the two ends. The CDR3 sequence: CASSSPGVSGNTIYF. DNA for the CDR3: TGTGCCAGCAGTTCTCCTGGTGTCTCTGGAAACACCATATATTTT.

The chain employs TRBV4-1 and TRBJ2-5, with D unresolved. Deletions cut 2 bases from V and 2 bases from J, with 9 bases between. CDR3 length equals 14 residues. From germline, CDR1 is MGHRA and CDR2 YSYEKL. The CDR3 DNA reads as TGCGCCAGCAGCCAATACAGAAATCAAGAGACCCAGTACTTC. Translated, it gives CASSQYRNQETQYF.

CDR3 amino acids: CASKGDPLVNTEAFF. The CDR3 nucleotides are TGTGCCAGCAAGGGGGACCCCCTGGTGAACACTGAAGCTTTCTTT. This chain connects TRBV7-2 to TRBJ1-1; TRBD1 is a possible D gene (6 bases). This CDR3 comprises 15 residues. Trimming left V 7 bases short and J 0 bases short, with 15 bases between. Germline loops: CDR1 SGHTA, CDR2 FQGNSA.

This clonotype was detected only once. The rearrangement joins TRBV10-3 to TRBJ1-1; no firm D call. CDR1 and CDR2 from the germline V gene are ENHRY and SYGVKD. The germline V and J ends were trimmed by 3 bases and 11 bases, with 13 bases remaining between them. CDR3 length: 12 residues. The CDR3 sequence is CAISDWGKGAFF. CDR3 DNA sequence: TGTGCCATCAGTGACTGGGGAAAAGGGGCTTTCTTT.

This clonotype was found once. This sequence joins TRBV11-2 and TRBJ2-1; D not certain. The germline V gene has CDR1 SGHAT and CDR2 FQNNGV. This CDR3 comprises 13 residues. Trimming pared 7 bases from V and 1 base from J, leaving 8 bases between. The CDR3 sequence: CASTPLSYNEQFF. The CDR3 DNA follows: TGTGCCAGCACCCCCCTATCCTACAATGAGCAGTTCTTC.

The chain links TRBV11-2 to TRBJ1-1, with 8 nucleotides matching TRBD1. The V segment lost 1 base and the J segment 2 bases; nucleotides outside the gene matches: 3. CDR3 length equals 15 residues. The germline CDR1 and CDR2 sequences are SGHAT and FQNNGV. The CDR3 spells CASSLVRGRNTEAFF. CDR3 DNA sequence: TGTGCCAGCAGCTTAGTCAGGGGGCGAAACACTGAAGCTTTCTTT.

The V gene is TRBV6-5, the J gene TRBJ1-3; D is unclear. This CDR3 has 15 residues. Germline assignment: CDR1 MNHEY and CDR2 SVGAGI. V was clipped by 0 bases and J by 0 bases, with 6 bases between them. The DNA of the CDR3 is TGTGCCAGCAGTTACTCCAGTGACTCTGGAAACACCATATATTTT. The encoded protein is CASSYSSDSGNTIYF.

In nucleotides, the CDR3 is TGCAGTGCTACCGAATCCGGGAGGGCCTCAAATGAGCAGTTCTTC. Protein: CSATESGRASNEQFF. The chain has TRBV20-1 and TRBJ2-1; TRBD2 agrees at 8 bases. Per the germline V gene, CDR1 is DFQATT and CDR2 is SNEGSKA (reference sequence). V dropped 4 bases and J dropped 7; count of bases not matched to a gene: 12. CDR3 length equals 15 residues.

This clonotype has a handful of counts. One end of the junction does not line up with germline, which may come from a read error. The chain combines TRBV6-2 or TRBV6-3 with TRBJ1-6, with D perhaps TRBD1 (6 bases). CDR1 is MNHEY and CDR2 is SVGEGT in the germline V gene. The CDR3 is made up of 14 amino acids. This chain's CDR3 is CASGRQAVNSPLHF. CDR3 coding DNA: TGTGCCAGCGGCCGACAGGCCGTTAATTCGCCCCTCCACTTT.